This is a list of T cell receptor beta chains from one sample in a study of T cells in Graves' hyperthyroidism and ophthalmopathy. TCRdb itself ran the multiplex PCR reads through MiXCR, one entry per CDR3 protein. The sample includes 500,000 to 600,000 distinct CDR3 sequences, 15% to 20% of them seen just once. The material sequenced was blood. These receptors were obtained from a woman aged 18-29 years with Graves' hyperthyroidism. CDR3s include the opening cysteine and the closing phenylalanine or tryptophan. D genes are given only for firm matches. Expanded clones get a size class; other rows say once, few or many, or leave the size out.

d_gene: NA
j_gene: TRBJ2-7
abundance: few
v_gene: TRBV30
CDR3aa: CAWSVSQGYEQYF
CDR3nt: TGTGCCTGGAGTGTCTCACAGGGTTACGAGCAGTACTTC

d_gene: TRBD2
j_gene: TRBJ2-3
abundance: NA
v_gene: TRBV24-1
CDR3aa: CASSFFHIGGEHTQYF
CDR3nt: TGTGCCAGCAGTTTCTTTCACATCGGGGGGGAACATACGCAGTATTTT

d_gene: NA
j_gene: TRBJ2-1
abundance: NA
v_gene: TRBV3-1
CDR3aa: CASSQDPGSYNEQFF
CDR3nt: TGTGCCAGCAGCCAAGATCCGGGGAGCTACAATGAGCAGTTCTTC

d_gene: NA
j_gene: TRBJ2-4
abundance: NA
v_gene: TRBV5-1
CDR3aa: CASSIRLEKGYIQYF
CDR3nt: TGCGCCAGCAGCATTAGACTAGAGAAAGGATACATTCAGTACTTC

d_gene: NA
j_gene: TRBJ2-1
abundance: many
v_gene: TRBV28
CDR3aa: CASSFFWGKYNEQFF
CDR3nt: TGTGCCAGCAGTTTCTTCTGGGGCAAATACAATGAGCAGTTCTTC

d_gene: NA
j_gene: TRBJ2-7
abundance: few
v_gene: TRBV20-1
CDR3aa: CSARDAQDPYEQYF
CDR3nt: TGCAGTGCTAGAGATGCGCAGGACCCCTACGAGCAGTACTTC

d_gene: NA
j_gene: TRBJ1-4
abundance: NA
v_gene: TRBV7-9
CDR3aa: CASSSGKGEKLFF
CDR3nt: TGTGCCAGCAGCTCAGGGAAAGGTGAAAAACTGTTTTTT

d_gene: NA
j_gene: TRBJ2-7
abundance: many
v_gene: TRBV24-1
CDR3aa: CATSASGSSYEQYF
CDR3nt: TGTGCCACCAGTGCCTCAGGTTCCTCCTACGAGCAGTACTTC

d_gene: NA
j_gene: TRBJ2-4
abundance: many
v_gene: TRBV10-2
CDR3aa: CASSDEGVKNIQYF
CDR3nt: TGCGCCAGCAGTGACGAGGGGGTGAAGAACATTCAGTACTTC

d_gene: TRBD2
j_gene: TRBJ2-7
abundance: many
v_gene: TRBV12-3/TRBV12-4
CDR3aa: CASSKWASGPTPYEQYF
CDR3nt: TGTGCCAGCAGCAAATGGGCTAGCGGTCCGACGCCATACGAGCAGTACTTC

d_gene: NA
j_gene: TRBJ1-6
abundance: NA
v_gene: TRBV10-3
CDR3aa: CATMVLQNSPLHF
CDR3nt: TGTGCCACCATGGTTCTTCAAAATTCACCCCTCCACTTT

d_gene: TRBD1
j_gene: TRBJ2-7
abundance: NA
v_gene: TRBV6-9
CDR3aa: CASSTTAGTGSDEQYF
CDR3nt: TGTGCCAGCAGCACTACTGCCGGGACAGGGTCTGACGAGCAGTACTTC

d_gene: TRBD1
j_gene: TRBJ1-4
abundance: many
v_gene: TRBV2
CDR3aa: CASRTPGTGGAANEKLFF
CDR3nt: TGTGCCAGCCGAACGCCCGGGACAGGGGGCGCGGCTAATGAAAAACTGTTTTTT

d_gene: TRBD2
j_gene: TRBJ2-1
abundance: many
v_gene: TRBV20-1
CDR3aa: CSARTSAINEQFF
CDR3nt: TGCAGTGCTAGGACTAGCGCCATTAATGAGCAGTTCTTC